The present entry profiles one T cell receptor beta chain with its context. This clone was seen only once. Its antigen is not yet known. Qualities for individual bases were not recorded, and no much larger clone is one base off. The CDR3 regions of human TCRbeta chains were subjected to immunosequencing. Per the authors' processing: TCRs in the repertoires were compared against a reference library of SARS-CoV-2-specific TCRs that had been generated with the MIRA antigen-specificity platform. Breadth meant the fraction of unique TCRs that were SARS-CoV-2-associated, whereas depth meant the fraction of total T cells that were SARS-CoV-2-associated. Using the MIRA data, every spike-specific TCR was mapped to the spike region that the TCR reacted to and assigned to either a CD4 or a CD8 class. Log10-transformed breadth and depth values were compared by one-way ANOVA with Sidak's multiple comparisons tests. As stored in TCRdb, this immuneACCESS dataset retains in-frame rearrangements with V and J assigned. A fraction of the clones does not appear; measured against another copy, unresolved V genes explain less than half of the discrepancy, and the remainder lacks a known reason. The DNA was the basis for D and trimming; V, J and clone size are from that table. The sample table contains some 120,000 clones; only one count was recorded for 80% to 90% of them. The top ten clonotypes cover around 20% of the sample.

V was cut back by 2 bases and J by 4 bases, leaving a gap of 9 bases between them. The CDR3 runs 14 residues from the cysteine to the phenylalanine. The read is trimmed to its CDR3 DNA, 42 bases read in frame from base 1. CDR1 SGHRS and CDR2 YFSETQ are derived from the germline V gene. The sample's time point label is to be understood as: baseline before first vaccination. This sample's treatment or condition label indicates: meningococcal conjugate vaccine given as trial control. The vaccinee samples were drawn from two UK trials, COV001 and COV002, one of which was a single-blind randomized controlled phase 2/3 trial testing AZD1222 (ChAdOx1 nCoV-19) in healthy adults. Trial participant PBMC samples were collected at day 0 and day 28 after the second dose for TCRbeta chain sequencing. The sample originates from a study of T cell responses to AZD1222 COVID-19 vaccine (dated by TCRdb to the early 2020s). Background for the entire study: TCR sequencing covered more than 230 trial participants: 207 given two doses of AZD1222 and 26 given two doses of MenACWY control vaccine. Trial participants were enrolled by age into subgroups of 18-55, 56-69 and 70-plus years, and around 150, 28 and 57 TCR-sequenced participants, respectively, were included in these subgroups. Beyond this particular receptor, the publication reports: Conclusions about previously exposed vaccinees are limited because only six or seven AZD1222 recipients were SARS-CoV-2 seropositive at baseline. Most participants were white British and females outnumbered males, and the authors suggested that clonal diversity may have been underestimated. Because no day 14 peak-response samples were available, the repertoires could be characterized only after the peak T cell response. The 56-69-year group was small, and its depth increase did not reach significance, likely because of low power. Reportedly, almost half of the unique spike-specific TCRs recognized epitopes lying outside the regions that are mutated in the B.1.351 and B.1.1.7 variants. The vaccine-associated CD4 TCRs covered the entire spike protein, and the dominant responses fell in regions 160-218 and 743-854. After two AZD1222 doses, spike-specific TCR breadth and depth were significantly higher than at day 0 and than in MenACWY recipients.

The chain is made from TRBV5-1 and TRBJ2-2, with no confidently assigned D gene. This TCR was sampled from an adult in good health. Sequencing was performed on peripheral blood, taken on day 0 of MenACWY control vaccination. The nucleotides read TGCGCCAGCAGCTTAGCGCCCAGCACCGGGGAGCTGTTTTTT. This sequence encodes CASSLAPSTGELFF.